These 23 T cell receptor beta chains were all obtained from the same sample, sequenced in a study of T-cell reconstitution after alpha-beta-depleted transplantation in children. Construction of the TCRbeta library involved unique molecular identifiers. TCRdb analysed the PCR reads with MiXCR anew, one entry per CDR3 protein. Of about 980,000 distinct CDR3 sequences listed, around 30% are singletons. Sequences were derived from PBMCs, mostly from graft donor cells, sampled 360 days after TCRalphabeta/CD19-depleted stem cell transplant. The receptors were sampled from a boy younger than two who had a stem cell transplant for SCID, so the T cells may come from the graft donor.

This clonotype was seen only a few times. The chain employs TRBV10-2 and TRBJ1-4, with D perhaps TRBD1 (6 bases). Trimming removed 5 bases from V and 3 bases from J, with 13 bases in between. The CDR3 has 15 residues. CDR1 and CDR2 (germline): WSHSY, SAAADI. Here the CDR3 DNA reads TGCGCCAGCAGTTATTTACAGGGCGCTAATGAAAAACTGTTTTTT. It codes for CASSYLQGANEKLFF.

The rearrangement uses TRBV4-1 and TRBJ2-1; TRBD1 or TRBD2 may be the D gene (5 bases each). This CDR3 is built from 14 residues. CDR1 is MGHRA and CDR2 is YSYEKL in the germline V gene. V was clipped by 5 bases and J by 8 bases, with 16 bases between them. The CDR3 sequence is CASSFRIPGHEQFF. For the CDR3, the DNA is TGCGCCAGCAGCTTCAGGATACCGGGACATGAGCAGTTCTTC.

This chain uses TRBV5-1 with TRBJ2-7; D is unresolved. Trimming removed 0 bases at V and 2 bases at J, with 9 bases between. The CDR3 consists of 14 residues. The germline CDR1 and CDR2 sequences are SGHRS and YFSETQ. The CDR3 nucleotides are TGCGCCAGCAGCTTGGTGCGACACCCCTACGAGCAGTACTTC. It translates to CASSLVRHPYEQYF.

V gene TRBV9 combines with J gene TRBJ2-3; no firm D call. Germline CDR1 and CDR2: SGDLS and YYNGEE. The germline V and J ends were trimmed by 0 bases and 7 bases, with 9 bases remaining between them. The CDR3 length is 13 residues. The CDR3 protein is CASSVGMFYTQYF. Written as DNA, the CDR3 is TGTGCCAGCAGCGTAGGAATGTTCTATACGCAGTATTTT.

The V call is TRBV5-1, the J call TRBJ2-7; D possibly uses TRBD1 or TRBD2 (7 bases each). The germline V gene encodes CDR1 SGHRS and CDR2 YFSETQ. This CDR3 is 17 amino acids long. The V end was cut by 0 bases, the J end by 9 bases, with 25 bases between. As DNA, the CDR3 is TGCGCCAGCAGCTTGGAGGGAAGGGGACAGCACTCGGGAGGGCAGTACTTC. This encodes CASSLEGRGQHSGGQYF.

The V gene is TRBV4-1, the J gene TRBJ1-1; D is undetermined. The V end lost 0 bases, the J end lost 0 bases, and 14 bases lay between the germline ends. The V gene's germline CDR1 is MGHRA and CDR2 YSYEKL. The CDR3 has 17 residues. In DNA, the CDR3 is TGCGCCAGCAGCCAAGAAGGGCCCCCTGGAGTGAACACTGAAGCTTTCTTT. It codes for CASSQEGPPGVNTEAFF.

The gene calls are TRBV12-3 or TRBV12-4 and TRBJ2-1, with 7 nucleotides matching TRBD2. The CDR3 is made up of 16 amino acids. V lost 7 bases and J lost 5; bases outside the gene matches: 14. The CDR3 spells CASNLRGGVHNNEQFF. CDR3 DNA: TGTGCCAGCAACCTACGTGGGGGGGTACACAACAATGAGCAGTTCTTC.

This rearrangement joins TRBV4-1 to TRBJ2-1; no clear D. Germline loops: CDR1 MGHRA, CDR2 YSYEKL. The ends were cut back, 4 bases at V and 9 bases at J, with 7 bases in the middle. The CDR3 is 11 residues long. The CDR3 nucleotides read TGCGCCAGCAGCCGGGAACGTGAGCAGTTCTTC. Translating it yields CASSREREQFF.

The chain joins TRBV6-2 or TRBV6-3 to TRBJ2-1, with D possibly being TRBD1 or TRBD2 (5 bases each). V lost 5 bases and J lost 9, with 20 bases in between. The germline V gene encodes CDR1 MNHEY and CDR2 SVGEGT. This CDR3 has 15 amino acids. The CDR3 DNA is TGTGCCAGCAGTGCACCGTGGGACCCCTTCGGTGAGCAGTTCTTC. Translation gives CASSAPWDPFGEQFF.

This clonotype was recorded once. The rearrangement joins TRBV5-1 to TRBJ2-1; 12 bases map to TRBD1. CDR3 length: 16 amino acids. J gave up 8 bases and V 1 base, and 7 bases lay outside the gene matches. Germline V CDR1 and CDR2: SGHRS, YFSETQ. For the CDR3, the DNA is TGCGCCAGCAGCTTGTCCCCGGGACAGGGGGCCTATGAGCAGTTCTTC. Translation gives CASSLSPGQGAYEQFF.

The chain carries TRBV12-3 or TRBV12-4 and TRBJ2-3; TRBD2 agrees at 10 bases. The length of the CDR3 is 18 residues. V lost 3 bases and J lost 2; bases outside the gene matches: 11. The CDR3 region has the DNA TGTGCCAGCAGTTTTATGTTGCGTAGCGGGGGGAACACAGATACGCAGTATTTT. Its translation: CASSFMLRSGGNTDTQYF.

This clonotype has just a few counts. This sequence joins TRBV20-1 and TRBJ1-4; the match to TRBD1 covers 7 bases. The J segment lost 6 bases and the V segment lost 5 bases, leaving 6 bases of the junction unmatched. CDR3 length: 13 amino acids. Germline assignment: CDR1 DFQATT and CDR2 SNEGSKA (reference sequence). CDR3 sequence: CSAFTGDDEKLFF. The CDR3 nucleotides read TGCAGTGCTTTTACAGGGGATGATGAAAAACTGTTTTTT.

This rearrangement joins TRBV7-2 to TRBJ1-3, with D tentatively TRBD1 (6 bases). The V end lost 3 bases, the J end lost 4 bases, and 13 bases lay between the germline ends. The CDR3 consists of 15 residues. CDR1 is SGHTA, CDR2 FQGNSA, per germline. This chain's CDR3 is CASSFVVGQGNTIYF. In nucleotides, the CDR3 is TGTGCCAGCAGCTTCGTGGTCGGACAGGGAAACACCATATATTTT.

The J gene is TRBJ2-7, the V gene TRBV7-8; 7 bases match TRBD1. This CDR3 has 15 residues. From germline, CDR1 is SGHVS and CDR2 FQNEAQ. V lost 5 bases to trimming and J lost 5 bases; unmatched junction nucleotides: 12. The chain's CDR3 is CASSPYGTALNEQYF. The CDR3 DNA reads TGTGCCAGCAGCCCATACGGGACAGCCCTTAACGAGCAGTACTTC.

This chain connects TRBV20-1 to TRBJ2-3; a possible D gene is TRBD1 (6 bases). Germline CDR1 DFQATT, CDR2 SNEGSKA (reference sequence). The CDR3 loop spans 14 amino acids. Trimming took 5 bases from V and 4 from J, leaving 16 bases between them. The CDR3 here is CSAATGFGADTQYF. The CDR3 DNA reads TGCAGTGCTGCCACAGGGTTTGGCGCAGATACGCAGTATTTT.

This clonotype was found a few times. This chain uses TRBV6-5 with TRBJ2-1; TRBD2 agrees at 8 bases. The CDR3 spans 16 residues. Germline CDR1 MNHEY, CDR2 SVGAGI. The junction had 16 bases not matched to a gene; V was cut back by 6 bases and J by 9 bases. This CDR3 reads CASRHSLAGGFGEQFF. CDR3 sequence (DNA): TGTGCCAGCAGACACTCACTGGCGGGGGGATTCGGTGAGCAGTTCTTC.

V and J are TRBV9 and TRBJ2-7; D gene unclear. Trimming removed 0 bases from V and 3 bases from J, with 13 bases in between. This CDR3 is 15 amino acids long. Germline V gene data show CDR1 as SGDLS and CDR2 as YYNGEE. The CDR3 sequence is CASSVAPVVGYEQYF. In DNA, the CDR3 is TGTGCCAGCAGCGTAGCTCCGGTGGTTGGCTACGAGCAGTACTTC.

Details on this clonotype: A single base separates this from a much larger clone, so it may be a read error. This chain links TRBV5-1 with TRBJ2-3; the D gene is possibly TRBD1 (6 bases). The CDR3 sequence is 14 residues long. CDR1 and CDR2 from the germline V gene are SGHRS and YFSETQ. The chain's CDR3 is CASSIQGSTDTEYF. CDR3 nucleotide sequence: TGCGCCAGCAGCATCCAGGGGAGCACAGATACGGAGTATTTT.

This clonotype has a handful of counts. The chain recombines TRBV2 with TRBJ2-1; unclear D gene. This CDR3 is built from 15 residues. Per germline, CDR1 SNHLY and CDR2 FYNNEI. Trimming took 6 bases from V and 5 from J, leaving 17 bases between them. CDR3 nucleotides: TGTGCCAGCAGAGGGTTGGCTCCGCCGAACAATGAGCAGTTCTTC. Protein: CASRGLAPPNNEQFF.

This clonotype was observed once. This chain connects TRBV5-5 to TRBJ2-3; 8 bases agree with TRBD2. The CDR3 loop spans 15 amino acids. The germline gives CDR1 SGHKS, CDR2 YYEKEE (reference sequence). V was clipped by 0 bases and J by 14 bases; unmatched bases: 14. Here the CDR3 reads CASSLVLRGAQSAYF. CDR3 bases: TGTGCCAGCAGCTTGGTGCTGCGGGGGGCGCAATCCGCGTATTTT.

This sequence joins TRBV27 and TRBJ1-4; no reliable D call. Per germline, CDR1 MNHEY and CDR2 SMNVEV (reference sequence). The CDR3 extends over 15 amino acids. The germline V and J ends were trimmed by 2 bases and 5 bases, with 12 bases remaining between them. The CDR3 here is CASSLEPRPNEKLFF. DNA for the CDR3: TGTGCCAGCAGTTTAGAACCGAGACCAAATGAAAAACTGTTTTTT.

This clonotype has just a few counts. This chain connects TRBV28 to TRBJ1-2, with 9 nucleotides matching TRBD1. The J segment lost 4 bases and the V segment lost 4 bases, leaving 7 bases of the junction unmatched. This CDR3 contains 15 residues. CDR1 and CDR2 from the germline V gene are MDHEN and SYDVKM. The CDR3 loop is CASSYYPGQGYGYTF. CDR3 in DNA: TGTGCCAGCAGTTACTACCCGGGACAGGGCTATGGCTACACCTTC.

This clonotype was seen once. The chain links TRBV5-1 to TRBJ2-5, with 8 bases aligning to TRBD1. CDR1 is SGHRS and CDR2 is YFSETQ in the germline V gene. V shed 0 bases and J 5 bases; nucleotides not matched to a gene: 6. This CDR3 has 15 amino acids. As DNA, the CDR3 is TGCGCCAGCAGCTTGGGGACAGGGAATCGTGAGACCCAGTACTTC. Translating it yields CASSLGTGNRETQYF.